One sample yielded the 23 T cell receptor beta chains listed below, sequenced in a study of beta chain features in type 1 diabetes. Study results and caveats: Shorter TCRB CDR3s, moderately but significantly so, were found in Type 1 diabetes patients in all four CD4+ subsets.

Every bit of the isolated RNA underwent reverse transcription, so sequencing read expressed TCRB transcripts. Method: immunoSEQ multiplex PCR; TCRdb's copy keeps in-frame clones and lacks some. The repertoire holds some 640,000 clones, with over 12% as singletons. No antigens are known for them. The sequenced sample consisted of naive CD4+ T cells from blood. The receptor source for this set is a man aged 18 to 35 with type 1 diabetes.

This chain uses TRBV29-1 with TRBJ1-2; D unresolved. Trimming removed 4 bases from V and 1 base from J, with 10 bases in between. Germline V gene lookup returns CDR1 SQVTM and CDR2 ANQGSEA. The CDR3 loop spans 13 amino acids. CDR3 bases: TGCAGCGTTGTATGGCAGCTTAACTATGGCTACACCTTC. Its translation: CSVVWQLNYGYTF.

This clone was recorded a few times. J is TRBJ2-3 and V is TRBV7-9; D is perhaps TRBD1 (5 bases). V lost 5 bases and J lost 6, with 15 bases in between. CDR3 length equals 14 residues. CDR1 is SEHNR, CDR2 FQNEAQ, per germline (reference sequence). CDR3: CASSPDSTADTQYF. The CDR3 DNA is TGTGCCAGCAGCCCCGACAGTACTGCGGATACGCAGTATTTT.

The genes are TRBV7-3 and TRBJ1-2; 7 bases fit TRBD1. Germline lookup yields CDR1 SGHTA and CDR2 FQGTGA. V lost 4 bases, J lost 6 bases, and 5 bases stayed unmatched. This CDR3 spans 13 amino acids. DNA for the CDR3: TGTGCCAGCAGCTCCGACAGGGACCATGGCTACACCTTC. Its protein product is CASSSDRDHGYTF.

CDR3 in amino acids: CSANQEYEQYF. The CDR3 DNA reads as TGCAGTGCCAATCAGGAGTACGAGCAGTACTTC. The chain combines TRBV20-1 with TRBJ2-7; D not resolved. The CDR3 consists of 11 residues. Germline CDR1 and CDR2: DFQATT and SNEGSKA (reference sequence). V was clipped by 6 bases and J by 4 bases, with 10 bases between them.

The V call is TRBV7-9, the J call TRBJ2-3; possibly TRBD2 for D (5 bases). Germline CDR1 and CDR2: SEHNR and FQNEAQ (reference sequence). V dropped 2 bases and J dropped 0 bases, with 6 bases sitting between them. The CDR3 runs to 14 residues. CDR3 coding DNA: TGTGCCAGCAGCTTAAGCGGTAGCACAGATACGCAGTATTTT. This sequence encodes CASSLSGSTDTQYF.

The chain employs TRBV4-3 and TRBJ2-3; no clear D gene. The CDR3 contains 14 residues. The V end was cut by 0 bases, the J end by 3 bases, with 7 bases between. The germline gives CDR1 LGHNA, CDR2 YSLEER. The CDR3 region is CASSQDWRTDTQYF. DNA of the CDR3: TGCGCCAGCAGCCAAGATTGGCGTACAGATACGCAGTATTTT.

The sample holds a few counts of this clone. Additional DNA sequences in this sample encode the identical CDR3. The chain uses TRBV7-2 and TRBJ1-3; possible D gene TRBD1, 5 bases. V dropped 1 base and J dropped 0 bases, with 7 bases sitting between them. Germline CDR1 reads SGHTA; CDR2 reads FQGNSA. The CDR3 has 15 residues. CDR3 nucleotides: TGTGCCAGCAGCTTAGTCGGGGGCTCTGGAAACACCATATATTTT. It yields the protein CASSLVGGSGNTIYF.

This clone turned up a few times. The V and J genes are TRBV21-1 and TRBJ2-7. TRBV21-1 is a documented pseudogene. The CDR3 sequence is 17 residues long. CDR3 in DNA: TGTGCCAGCAGCAAAGCAGGGAAGGGTCCCCATGGATACGAGCAGTACTTC. This translates into CASSKAGKGPHGYEQYF.

Details on this clone: Other DNA variants within this sample encode the same CDR3. The rearrangement uses TRBV30 and TRBJ1-5, with D possibly being TRBD1 (6 bases). The CDR3 is 13 residues long. Germline values: CDR1 GTSNPN, CDR2 SVGIG (reference sequence). V shed 1 base and J shed 2 bases, with 6 bases lying between them. The DNA for the CDR3 is TGTGCCTGGAGTGGACAGGGCAATCAGCCCCAGCATTTT. Translation: CAWSGQGNQPQHF.

In regard to this clone: Within the sample, other DNA sequences also encode this same CDR3. The chain links TRBV18 to TRBJ2-5; D may be TRBD2 (6 bases). The germline V gene encodes CDR1 KGHSH and CDR2 LQKENI. The CDR3 has 13 amino acids. V was clipped by 6 bases and J by 2 bases, with 10 bases between them. The CDR3: CASSPGTQETQYF. CDR3 sequence (DNA): TGTGCCAGCTCCCCCGGGACTCAAGAGACCCAGTACTTC.

This clone was seen more than once but under ten times. The rearrangement links TRBV30 to TRBJ1-5; 9 positions match TRBD1. The CDR3 is made up of 13 amino acids. Germline values: CDR1 GTSNPN, CDR2 SVGIG (reference sequence). The V and J ends lost 6 bases and 2 bases, in that order; junction bases with no gene match: 2. The CDR3 region has the DNA TGTGCCTGCCGGACAGGGGGCAATCAGCCCCAGCATTTT. Its protein product is CACRTGGNQPQHF.

The table lists this clone with a few counts. J is TRBJ1-5 and V is TRBV30; unclear D gene. Trimming shortened V by 1 base and J by 0 bases, and 7 bases separated the two germline ends. This CDR3 has 14 residues. Germline V gene sequence: CDR1 GTSNPN, CDR2 SVGIG (reference sequence). The CDR3 spells CAWSGTNSNQPQHF. The CDR3 coding sequence is TGTGCCTGGAGTGGAACAAATAGCAATCAGCCCCAGCATTTT.

The chain uses TRBV2 and TRBJ2-5; D unclear. The V gene lost 8 bases and the J gene lost 2 bases, with 9 bases spanning the gap. CDR3 length: 12 amino acids. CDR1 SNHLY and CDR2 FYNNEI come from the germline V gene. This CDR3 is CASGEIQETQYF. As DNA, the CDR3 is TGTGCCAGCGGAGAGATTCAAGAGACCCAGTACTTC.

This clone was found a few times. The gene calls are TRBV7-2 and TRBJ2-1; TRBD1 is a possible D gene (6 bases). V lost 2 bases and J lost 10, with 15 bases in between. The CDR3 has 14 residues. Germline-derived CDR1 and CDR2 are SGHTA and FQGNSA. CDR3 in amino acids: CASSLTNYRVEQFF. The CDR3 coding sequence is TGTGCCAGCAGCTTAACCAACTACAGGGTAGAGCAGTTCTTC. The full variable domain, rest sourced from reference TRBV7-2 and TRBJ2-1, is GAGVSQSPSNKVTEKGKDVELRCDPISGHTALYWYRQSLGQGLEFLIYFQGNSAPDKSGLPSDRFSAERTGGSVSTLTIQRTQQEDSAVYLCASSLTNYRVEQFFGPGTRLTVL.

This rearrangement joins TRBV28 to TRBJ2-3, with 8 bases that match TRBD2. The germline V gene has CDR1 MDHEN and CDR2 SYDVKM. Unmatched junction bases numbered 6, after V lost 8 bases and J lost 2 bases. The CDR3 covers 14 residues. CDR3 loop: CASYTSGITDTQYF. The CDR3 DNA reads TGTGCCAGCTACACTAGCGGAATCACAGATACGCAGTATTTT.

The CDR3 nucleotides are TGTGCCTGGAGTGTACAGGACGGAAACACCATATATTTT. Protein product: CAWSVQDGNTIYF. The genes are TRBV30 and TRBJ1-3; tentative D call: TRBD1 (5 bases). The CDR3 consists of 13 residues. With 0 bases removed from V and 4 bases from J, the gap between germline ends came to 7 bases. CDR1 is GTSNPN and CDR2 is SVGIG in the germline V gene (reference sequence).

The chain is built from TRBV9 and TRBJ2-2, with 7 nucleotides matching TRBD2. The CDR3 runs 16 residues. Germline assignment: CDR1 SGDLS and CDR2 YYNGEE. Losses at the gene ends were 0 bases for V and 4 bases for J; bases not matched to a gene: 6. In DNA form, the CDR3 reads TGTGCCAGCAGCGTAGCTACGACGGGGGGCACCGGGGAGCTGTTTTTT. Amino acid sequence: CASSVATTGGTGELFF. Full variable domain (rest looked up from reference TRBV9 and TRBJ2-2): DSGVTQTPKHLITATGQRVTLRCSPRSGDLSVYWYQQSLDQGLQFLIQYYNGEERAKGNILERFSAQQFPDLHSELNLSSLELGDSALYFCASSVATTGGTGELFFGEGSRLTVL.

The chain couples TRBV5-1 to TRBJ2-3; TRBD1 agrees at 10 bases. CDR3 length equals 15 residues. J lost 1 base, V lost 3 bases, and 2 bases had no gene match. Germline CDR1 and CDR2: SGHRS and YFSETQ. The CDR3 region has the DNA TGCGCCAGCAGCTCCGGGACAGGGGGCACAGATACGCAGTATTTT. Its protein product is CASSSGTGGTDTQYF.

This clone was recorded a few times. CDR3: CASSVMGPPVDTQYF. Written as DNA, the CDR3 is TGTGCCAGCAGCGTAATGGGACCGCCCGTTGATACGCAGTATTTT. This chain links TRBV9 with TRBJ2-3; D tentatively reads TRBD1 or TRBD2 (5 bases each). V was trimmed by 1 base and J by 6 bases, leaving 15 bases between them. The CDR3 runs 15 residues. CDR1 is SGDLS, CDR2 YYNGEE, per germline. The entire variable domain, with the rest obtained from reference TRBV9 and TRBJ2-3, is as follows: DSGVTQTPKHLITATGQRVTLRCSPRSGDLSVYWYQQSLDQGLQFLIQYYNGEERAKGNILERFSAQQFPDLHSELNLSSLELGDSALYFCASSVMGPPVDTQYFGPGTRLTVL.

J is TRBJ2-6 and V is TRBV18; 7 bases agree with TRBD2. After removal of 6 bases from V and 4 bases from J, the junction contained 15 bases not matched to a gene. Germline-derived CDR1 and CDR2 are KGHSH and LQKENI. CDR3 length: 18 residues. The DNA for the CDR3 is TGTGCCAGCTCCCATTCGGGCGGGAGTACGACGGGGGCCAACGTCCTGACTTTC. As protein: CASSHSGGSTTGANVLTF.

This clone was seen more than once but under ten times. The chain recombines TRBV11-2 with TRBJ2-5; D gene unclear. V was pared by 5 bases and J by 4 bases, with 11 bases between. Germline V gene data show CDR1 as SGHAT and CDR2 as FQNNGV. This CDR3 spans 13 amino acids. CDR3 sequence reads: CASSPSRGETQYF. Written as DNA, the CDR3 is TGTGCCAGCAGCCCGAGCCGCGGAGAGACCCAGTACTTC.

This clone was detected only a few times. The CDR3 is CATSRGSGLGGEQYF. Here the CDR3 DNA reads TGTGCCACCAGCAGGGGCTCGGGACTAGGTGGGGAGCAGTACTTC. The chain uses TRBV15 and TRBJ2-7, with 8 bases aligning to TRBD2. Trimming cost V 3 bases and J 7 bases; bases outside gene matches: 11. Germline lookup yields CDR1 LNHNV and CDR2 YYDKDF (reference sequence). The CDR3 consists of 15 residues.

CDR3 protein: CASSFSGTLFWGNSGANVLTF. In nucleotides, the CDR3 is TGTGCCAGCAGTTTCTCCGGGACCCTCTTTTGGGGAAACTCTGGGGCCAACGTCCTGACTTTC. The genes are TRBV27 and TRBJ2-6; D could derive from TRBD1 or TRBD2 (5 bases each). The CDR3 extends over 21 amino acids. With 3 bases removed from V and 0 bases from J, the gap between germline ends came to 24 bases. CDR1 and CDR2 (germline): MNHEY, SMNVEV (reference sequence).